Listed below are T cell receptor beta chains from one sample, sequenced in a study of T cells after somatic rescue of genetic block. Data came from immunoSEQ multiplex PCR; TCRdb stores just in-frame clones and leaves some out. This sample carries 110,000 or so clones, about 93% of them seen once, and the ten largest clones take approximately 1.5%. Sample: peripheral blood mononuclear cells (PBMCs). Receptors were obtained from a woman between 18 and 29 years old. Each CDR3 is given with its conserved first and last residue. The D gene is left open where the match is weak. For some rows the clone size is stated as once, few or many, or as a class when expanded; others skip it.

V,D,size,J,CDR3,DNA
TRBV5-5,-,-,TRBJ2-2,CASTFHGLNTGELFF,TGTGCCAGCACCTTCCACGGGTTGAACACCGGGGAGCTGTTTTTT
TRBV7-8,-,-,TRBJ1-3,CASSLGTSSGNTIYF,TGTGCCAGCAGCTTAGGCACGAGCTCTGGAAACACCATATATTTT
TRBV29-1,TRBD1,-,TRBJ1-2,CSVAGGGYGYTF,TGCAGCGTGGCAGGGGGCGGCTATGGCTACACCTTC
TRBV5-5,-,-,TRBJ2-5,CASSPRFDSQETQYF,TGTGCCAGCAGCCCGCGCTTCGACAGCCAAGAGACCCAGTACTTC
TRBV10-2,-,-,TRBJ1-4,CASSVSGLVEKLFF,TGCGCCAGCAGTGTGTCAGGGCTTGTTGAAAAACTGTTTTTT
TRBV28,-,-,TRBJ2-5,CASKRGETQYF,TGTGCCAGCAAAAGGGGGGAGACCCAGTACTTC
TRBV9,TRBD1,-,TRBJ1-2,CASSPRTGGVNGYTF,TGTGCCAGCAGCCCAAGGACAGGGGGCGTAAATGGCTACACCTTC
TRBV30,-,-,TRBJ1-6,CAWTGTPARNSPLHF,TGTGCCTGGACCGGGACACCCGCTCGAAACTCACCCCTCCACTTT
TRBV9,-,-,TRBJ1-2,CASSEGVRGNYGYTF,TGTGCCAGCAGCGAGGGGGTCAGGGGAAACTATGGCTACACCTTC
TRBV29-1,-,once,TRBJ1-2,CSVTHRYGYTF,TGCAGCGTTACACACCGCTATGGCTACACCTTC
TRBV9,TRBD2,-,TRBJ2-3,CASSISGGITDTQYF,TGTGCCAGCAGCATTAGCGGGGGGATCACAGATACGCAGTATTTT
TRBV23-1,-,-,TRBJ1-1,CASSQGPRDPEAFF,TGCGCCAGCAGTCAAGGGCCAAGGGATCCTGAAGCTTTCTTT
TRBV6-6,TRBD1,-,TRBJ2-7,CASANSDRGRGSEQYF,TGTGCCAGCGCCAACAGTGACAGGGGGCGGGGGAGCGAGCAGTACTTC
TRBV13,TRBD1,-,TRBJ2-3,CASSPQGGTQYF,TGTGCCAGCAGCCCACAGGGGGGTACGCAGTATTTT
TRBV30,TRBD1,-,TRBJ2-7,CAWSPGQGRSYEQYF,TGTGCCTGGAGTCCGGGACAGGGGAGATCCTACGAGCAGTACTTC
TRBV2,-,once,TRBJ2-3,CASSDSGIGDTQYF,TGTGCCAGCAGTGACTCGGGGATTGGGGATACGCAGTATTTT
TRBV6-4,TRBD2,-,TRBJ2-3,CASSADGGGSDTQYF,TGTGCCAGCAGTGCTGACGGGGGGGGCTCGGATACGCAGTATTTT
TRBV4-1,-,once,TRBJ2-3,CASSQPGRNTDTQYF,TGCGCCAGCAGCCAGCCGGGACGTAACACAGATACGCAGTATTTT
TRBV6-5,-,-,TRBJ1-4,CASRDSSTNEKLFF,TGTGCCAGCAGAGACAGTTCAACTAATGAAAAACTGTTTTTT
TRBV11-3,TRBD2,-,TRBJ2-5,CASSLDPQRGETQYF,TGTGCCAGCAGCTTAGATCCCCAGCGGGGGGAGACCCAGTACTTC
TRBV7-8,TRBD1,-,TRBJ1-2,CASSAPTGVDGYTF,TGTGCCAGCAGCGCCCCGACAGGGGTTGACGGCTACACCTTC
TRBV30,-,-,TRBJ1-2,CAWSISLGLGYTF,TGTGCCTGGAGTATCTCCTTGGGGCTTGGCTACACCTTC
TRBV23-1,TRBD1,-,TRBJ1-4,CASSQSGDRANEKLFF,TGCGCCAGCAGTCAATCGGGGGACAGGGCGAATGAAAAACTGTTTTTT
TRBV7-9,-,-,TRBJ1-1,CASSPSGQGGAAEAFF,TGTGCCAGCAGCCCTAGCGGGCAAGGTGGCGCCGCTGAAGCTTTCTTT
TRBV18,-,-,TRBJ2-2,CASSPRQRLTSNTGELFF,TGTGCCAGCTCACCCAGACAGAGGCTCACCTCGAACACCGGGGAGCTGTTTTTT
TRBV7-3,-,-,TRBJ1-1,CASSTNLGVGGEAFF,TGTGCCAGCAGCACAAACCTGGGGGTCGGGGGAGAAGCTTTCTTT
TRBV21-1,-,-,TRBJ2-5,CASSKRTGTSDSGETQYF,TGTGCCAGCAGCAAAAGGACCGGGACTAGCGATAGTGGGGAGACCCAGTACTTC
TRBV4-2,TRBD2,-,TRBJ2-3,CASSQDTSGGGITDTQYF,TGTGCCAGCAGCCAAGACACTAGCGGGGGGGGGATCACAGATACGCAGTATTTT
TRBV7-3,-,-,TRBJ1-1,CASSFGGSTEAFF,TGTGCCAGCAGCTTTGGGGGGAGCACTGAAGCTTTCTTT
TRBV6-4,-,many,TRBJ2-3,CASSDRAGSTDTQYF,TGTGCCAGCAGTGACCGCGCGGGAAGCACAGATACGCAGTATTTT
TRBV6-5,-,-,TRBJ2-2,CASSYETGNTGELFF,TGTGCCAGCAGTTACGAGACAGGGAACACCGGGGAGCTGTTTTTT
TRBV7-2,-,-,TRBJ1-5,CASSLGVGQPQHF,TGTGCCAGCAGCTTAGGGGTCGGGCAGCCCCAGCATTTT
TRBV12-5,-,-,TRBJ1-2,CASGLENREWSYTF,TGTGCTAGTGGTTTGGAGAACAGGGAATGGAGCTACACCTTC
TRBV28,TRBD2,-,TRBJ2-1,CASSFVLAGGHNEQFF,TGTGCCAGCAGTTTTGTACTAGCGGGGGGGCACAATGAGCAGTTCTTC
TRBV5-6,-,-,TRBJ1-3,CASSLGTGSPGNTIYF,TGTGCCAGCAGCTTGGGTACAGGGAGCCCTGGAAACACCATATATTTT
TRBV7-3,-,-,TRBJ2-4,CASSPTQGADIQYF,TGTGCCAGCAGCCCGACCCAAGGGGCGGACATTCAGTACTTC
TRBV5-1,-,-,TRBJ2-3,CASSLYGGRIPTDTQYF,TGCGCCAGCAGCCTTTACGGAGGACGAATACCCACAGATACGCAGTATTTT
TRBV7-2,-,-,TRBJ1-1,CASRTQSNTEAFF,TGTGCCAGCAGGACCCAATCGAACACTGAAGCTTTCTTT
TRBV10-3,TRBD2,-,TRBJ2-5,CATSGGNQETQYF,TGTGCCACAAGCGGGGGAAACCAAGAGACCCAGTACTTC
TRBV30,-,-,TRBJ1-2,CAWSMGGARGPYGYTF,TGTGCCTGGAGTATGGGGGGGGCGCGGGGTCCCTATGGCTACACCTTC
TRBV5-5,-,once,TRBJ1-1,CASSLVGGRTEAFF,TGTGCCAGCAGCTTGGTTGGGGGCCGGACTGAAGCTTTCTTT
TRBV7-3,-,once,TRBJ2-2,CASSYSPGGNTGELFF,TGTGCCAGCAGCTATAGCCCCGGCGGGAACACCGGGGAGCTGTTTTTT
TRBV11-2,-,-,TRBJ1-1,CASSVQWGANTEAFF,TGTGCCAGCAGCGTACAGTGGGGAGCGAACACTGAAGCTTTCTTT
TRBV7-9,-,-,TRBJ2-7,CASSGRRVGLGEQYF,TGTGCCAGCAGCGGTCGGCGGGTAGGTTTGGGCGAGCAGTACTTC
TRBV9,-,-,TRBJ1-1,CASSAAVAMNTEAFF,TGTGCCAGCAGCGCGGCGGTCGCTATGAACACTGAAGCTTTCTTT
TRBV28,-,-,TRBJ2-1,CASSLNRHGNEQFF,TGTGCCAGCAGTTTAAACCGGCACGGGAATGAGCAGTTCTTC
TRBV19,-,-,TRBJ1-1,CASSMTAGYEKDTEAFF,TGTGCCAGTAGTATGACGGCAGGGTACGAGAAGGACACTGAAGCTTTCTTT
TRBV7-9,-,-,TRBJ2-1,CASSFNQGSPFF,TGTGCCAGCAGCTTTAACCAGGGATCCCCGTTCTTC
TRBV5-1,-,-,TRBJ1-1,CASSLGTGFNTEAFF,TGCGCCAGCAGCTTGGGGACGGGTTTTAACACTGAAGCTTTCTTT
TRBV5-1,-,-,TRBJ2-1,CASSSGPVGNEQFF,TGCGCCAGCAGCTCGGGCCCTGTGGGAAATGAGCAGTTCTTC
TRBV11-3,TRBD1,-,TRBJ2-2,CASSSTRGPTGELFF,TGTGCCAGCAGCAGTACGAGGGGGCCGACCGGGGAGCTGTTTTTT
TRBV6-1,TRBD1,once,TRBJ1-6,CASSELSGGSGSYNSPLHF,TGTGCCAGCAGTGAACTCTCAGGGGGCAGTGGTTCCTATAATTCACCCCTCCACTTT
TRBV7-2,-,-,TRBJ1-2,CASSLVRDIFNYGYTF,TGTGCCAGCAGCTTAGTGAGGGACATCTTTAACTATGGCTACACCTTC
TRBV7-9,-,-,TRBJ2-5,CASSLDAGYQETQYF,TGTGCCAGCAGCTTAGATGCGGGGTACCAAGAGACCCAGTACTTC
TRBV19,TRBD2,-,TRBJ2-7,CASSSAGGYEQYF,TGTGCCAGTAGTTCGGCGGGGGGTTACGAGCAGTACTTC
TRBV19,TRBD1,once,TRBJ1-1,CASSIQGQRNTEAFF,TGTGCCAGTAGTATCCAGGGACAGCGGAACACTGAAGCTTTCTTT
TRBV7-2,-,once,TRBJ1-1,CASSSLQGLGVNTEAFF,TGTGCCAGCAGCTCCCTACAGGGTTTGGGGGTGAACACTGAAGCTTTCTTT
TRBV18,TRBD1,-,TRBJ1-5,CASSGQGQSNQPQHF,TGTGCCAGCTCAGGACAGGGGCAAAGCAATCAGCCCCAGCATTTT
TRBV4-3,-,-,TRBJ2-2,CASSLGGVNTGELFF,TGCGCCAGCAGTTTAGGCGGGGTCAACACCGGGGAGCTGTTTTTT
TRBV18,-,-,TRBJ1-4,CASSPSPGATREKLFF,TGTGCCAGCTCACCCTCTCCCGGGGCGACCCGAGAAAAACTGTTTTTT